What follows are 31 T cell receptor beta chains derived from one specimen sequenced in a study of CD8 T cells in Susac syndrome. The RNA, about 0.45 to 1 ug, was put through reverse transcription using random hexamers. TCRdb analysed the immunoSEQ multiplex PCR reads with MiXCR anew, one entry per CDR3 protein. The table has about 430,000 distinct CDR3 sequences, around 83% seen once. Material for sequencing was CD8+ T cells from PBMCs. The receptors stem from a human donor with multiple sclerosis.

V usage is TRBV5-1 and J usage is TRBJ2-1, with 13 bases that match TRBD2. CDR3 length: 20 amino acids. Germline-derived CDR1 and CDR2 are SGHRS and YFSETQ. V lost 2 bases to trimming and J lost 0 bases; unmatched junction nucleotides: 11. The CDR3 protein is CASSFPRTSGGESSYNEQFF. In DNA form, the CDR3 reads TGCGCCAGCAGCTTCCCTCGGACTAGCGGGGGCGAGAGCTCCTACAATGAGCAGTTCTTC.

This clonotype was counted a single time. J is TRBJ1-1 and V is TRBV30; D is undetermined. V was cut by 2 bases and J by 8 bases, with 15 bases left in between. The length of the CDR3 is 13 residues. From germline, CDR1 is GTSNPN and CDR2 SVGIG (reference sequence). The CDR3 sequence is CAWSPDLRAEAFF. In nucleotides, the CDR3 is TGTGCCTGGAGTCCTGATCTGCGGGCAGAAGCTTTCTTT.

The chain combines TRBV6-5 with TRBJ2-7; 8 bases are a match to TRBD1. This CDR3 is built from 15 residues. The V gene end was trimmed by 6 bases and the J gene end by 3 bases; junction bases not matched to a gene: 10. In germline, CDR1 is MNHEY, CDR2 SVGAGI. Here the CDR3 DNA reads TGTGCCAGCAGGGCAAGACAGGGGATAAGCTACGAGCAGTACTTC. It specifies CASRARQGISYEQYF.

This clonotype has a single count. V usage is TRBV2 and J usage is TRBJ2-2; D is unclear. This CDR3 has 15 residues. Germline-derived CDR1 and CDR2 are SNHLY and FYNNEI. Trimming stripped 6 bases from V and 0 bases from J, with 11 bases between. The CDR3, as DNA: TGTGCCAGCAGACAGCTCCACGCGAACACCGGGGAGCTGTTTTTT. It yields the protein CASRQLHANTGELFF.

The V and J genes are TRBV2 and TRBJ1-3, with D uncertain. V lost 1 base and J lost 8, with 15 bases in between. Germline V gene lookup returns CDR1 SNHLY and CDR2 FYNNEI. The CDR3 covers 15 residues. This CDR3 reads CASSEVTDILDTIYF. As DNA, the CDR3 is TGTGCCAGCAGTGAAGTAACCGATATCTTGGACACCATATATTTT.

The CDR3 loop is CSVLEGMETQYF. The CDR3 DNA follows: TGCAGCGTGCTAGAGGGTATGGAGACCCAGTACTTC. V is TRBV29-1 and J is TRBJ2-5; a possible D gene is TRBD2 (5 bases). Trimming removed 6 bases from V and 5 bases from J, with 13 bases in between. This CDR3 has 12 amino acids. The germline gives CDR1 SQVTM, CDR2 ANQGSEA.

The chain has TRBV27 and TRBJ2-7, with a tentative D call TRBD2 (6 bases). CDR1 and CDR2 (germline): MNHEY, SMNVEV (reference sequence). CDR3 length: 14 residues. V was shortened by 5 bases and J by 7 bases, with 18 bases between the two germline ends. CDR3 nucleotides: TGTGCCAGCAGTGGATTAGGGACTCGAGGGGAGCAGTACTTC. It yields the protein CASSGLGTRGEQYF.

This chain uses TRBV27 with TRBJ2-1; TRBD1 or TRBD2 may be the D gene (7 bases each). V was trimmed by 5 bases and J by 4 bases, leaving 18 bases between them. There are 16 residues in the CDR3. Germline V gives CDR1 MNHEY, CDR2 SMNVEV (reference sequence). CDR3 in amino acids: CASSQSGTDTYNEQFF. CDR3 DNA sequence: TGTGCCAGCAGTCAGAGCGGGACAGATACTTACAATGAGCAGTTCTTC.

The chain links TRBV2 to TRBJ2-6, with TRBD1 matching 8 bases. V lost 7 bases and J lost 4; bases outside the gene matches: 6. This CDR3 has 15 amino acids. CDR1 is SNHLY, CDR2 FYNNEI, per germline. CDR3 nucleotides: TGTGCCAGCATACAGTGGGACAGGGGGGCCAACGTCCTGACTTTC. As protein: CASIQWDRGANVLTF.

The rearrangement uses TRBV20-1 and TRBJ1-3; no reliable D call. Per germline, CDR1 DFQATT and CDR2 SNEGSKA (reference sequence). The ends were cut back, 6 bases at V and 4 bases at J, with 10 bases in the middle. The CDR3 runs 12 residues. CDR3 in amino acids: CSAAPPGNTIYF. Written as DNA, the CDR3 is TGCAGTGCCGCTCCTCCGGGAAACACCATATATTTT.

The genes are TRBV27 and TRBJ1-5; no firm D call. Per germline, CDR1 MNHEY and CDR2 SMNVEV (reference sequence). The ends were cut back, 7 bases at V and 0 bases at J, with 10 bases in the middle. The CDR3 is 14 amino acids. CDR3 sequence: CASKTVDSNQPQHF. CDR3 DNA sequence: TGTGCCAGCAAAACAGTAGATAGCAATCAGCCCCAGCATTTT.

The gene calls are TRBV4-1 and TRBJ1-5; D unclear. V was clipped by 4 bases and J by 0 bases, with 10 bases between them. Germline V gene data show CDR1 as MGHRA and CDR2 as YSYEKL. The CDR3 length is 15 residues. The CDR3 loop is CASSPYGGSNQPQHF. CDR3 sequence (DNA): TGCGCCAGCAGCCCCTATGGCGGTAGCAATCAGCCCCAGCATTTT.

CDR3 residues: CAWSGAGGPYEQYF. The CDR3 coding sequence is TGTGCCTGGAGTGGGGCGGGAGGTCCCTACGAGCAGTACTTC. The chain uses TRBV30 and TRBJ2-7, with 8 bases that match TRBD2. The trim removed 1 base at V and 2 bases at J, leaving 4 bases unmatched. This CDR3 has 14 amino acids. Germline loops: CDR1 GTSNPN, CDR2 SVGIG (reference sequence).

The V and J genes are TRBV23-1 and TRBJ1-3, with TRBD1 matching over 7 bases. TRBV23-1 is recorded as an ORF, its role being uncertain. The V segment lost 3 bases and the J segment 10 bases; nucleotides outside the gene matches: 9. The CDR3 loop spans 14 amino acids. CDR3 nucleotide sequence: TGCGCCAGCAGTCAGTCAGGGGGTTGGGAAACCATATATTTT. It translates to CASSQSGGWETIYF.

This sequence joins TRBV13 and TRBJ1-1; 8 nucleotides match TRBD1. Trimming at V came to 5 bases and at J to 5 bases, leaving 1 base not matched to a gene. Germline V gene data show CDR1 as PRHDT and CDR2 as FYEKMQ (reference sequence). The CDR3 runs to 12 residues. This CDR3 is CASSDRGTEAFF. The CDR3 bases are TGTGCCAGCAGCGACAGGGGAACTGAAGCTTTCTTT.

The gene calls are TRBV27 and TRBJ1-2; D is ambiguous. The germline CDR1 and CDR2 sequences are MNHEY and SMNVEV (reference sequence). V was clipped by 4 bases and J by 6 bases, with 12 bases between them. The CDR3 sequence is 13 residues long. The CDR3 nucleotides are TGTGCCAGCAGTTCCCCCTATGGCGATGGCTACACCTTC. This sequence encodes CASSSPYGDGYTF.

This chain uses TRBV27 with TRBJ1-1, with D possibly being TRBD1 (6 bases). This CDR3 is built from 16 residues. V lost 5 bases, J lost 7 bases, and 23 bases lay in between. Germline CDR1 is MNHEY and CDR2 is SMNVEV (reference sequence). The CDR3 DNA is TGTGCCAGCAGTGTTAAACAGGGTCCAACACTGGATGAAGCTTTCTTT. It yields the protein CASSVKQGPTLDEAFF.

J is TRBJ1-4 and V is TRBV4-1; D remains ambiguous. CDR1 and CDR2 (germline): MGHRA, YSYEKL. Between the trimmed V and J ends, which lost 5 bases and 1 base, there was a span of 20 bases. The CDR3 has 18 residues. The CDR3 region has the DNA TGCGCCAGCAGCTTCCGCGATTGGGAGGGAGAAACTAATGAAAAACTGTTTTTT. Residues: CASSFRDWEGETNEKLFF.

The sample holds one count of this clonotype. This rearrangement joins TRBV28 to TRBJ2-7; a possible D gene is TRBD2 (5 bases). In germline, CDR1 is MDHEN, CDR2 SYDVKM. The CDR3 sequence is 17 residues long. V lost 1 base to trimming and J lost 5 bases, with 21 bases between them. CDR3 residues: CASSLSLGSQRVDEQYF. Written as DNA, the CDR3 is TGTGCCAGCAGTTTATCCCTGGGGAGTCAGAGGGTGGACGAGCAGTACTTC.

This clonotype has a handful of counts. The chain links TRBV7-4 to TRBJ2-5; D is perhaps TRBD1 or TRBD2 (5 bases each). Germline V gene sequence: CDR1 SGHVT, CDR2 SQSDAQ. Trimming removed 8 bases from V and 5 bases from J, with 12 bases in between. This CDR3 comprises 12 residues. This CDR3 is CASAGTEETQYF. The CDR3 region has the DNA TGTGCCAGCGCCGGGACCGAGGAGACCCAGTACTTC.

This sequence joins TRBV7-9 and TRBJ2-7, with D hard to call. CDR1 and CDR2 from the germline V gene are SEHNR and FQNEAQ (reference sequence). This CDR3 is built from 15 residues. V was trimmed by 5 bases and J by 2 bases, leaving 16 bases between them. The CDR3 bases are TGTGCCAGCAGCCCCCAGAATGAGCGAGCCTACGAGCAGTACTTC. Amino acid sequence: CASSPQNERAYEQYF.

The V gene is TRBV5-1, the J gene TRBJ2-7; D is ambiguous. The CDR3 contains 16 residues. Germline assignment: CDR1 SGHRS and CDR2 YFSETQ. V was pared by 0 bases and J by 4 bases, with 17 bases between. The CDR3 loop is CASSLDLETELYEQYF. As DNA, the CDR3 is TGCGCCAGCAGCTTGGATCTAGAGACGGAACTATACGAGCAGTACTTC.

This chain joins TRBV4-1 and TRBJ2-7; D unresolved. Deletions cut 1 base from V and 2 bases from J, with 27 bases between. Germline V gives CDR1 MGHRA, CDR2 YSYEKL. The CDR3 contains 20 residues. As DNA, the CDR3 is TGCGCCAGCAGCCAAGCCCCTGGGGAAAGGTTGTCGAAGGCGACCTACGAGCAGTACTTC. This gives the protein CASSQAPGERLSKATYEQYF.

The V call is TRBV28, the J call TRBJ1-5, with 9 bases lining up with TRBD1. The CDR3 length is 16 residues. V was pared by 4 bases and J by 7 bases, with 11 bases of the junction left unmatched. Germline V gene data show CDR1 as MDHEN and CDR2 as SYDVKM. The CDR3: CASSSGQGPFEQPQHF. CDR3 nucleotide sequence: TGTGCCAGCAGTTCTGGACAGGGGCCTTTCGAACAGCCCCAGCATTTT.

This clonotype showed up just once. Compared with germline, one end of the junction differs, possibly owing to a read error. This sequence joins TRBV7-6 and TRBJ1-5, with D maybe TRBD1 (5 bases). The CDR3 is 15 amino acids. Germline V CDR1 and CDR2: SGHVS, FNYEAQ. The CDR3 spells CASSLDGTPNQPQHF. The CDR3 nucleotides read TGTGCCAGCAGTTTAGACGGGACCCCCAATCAGCCCCAGCATTTT.

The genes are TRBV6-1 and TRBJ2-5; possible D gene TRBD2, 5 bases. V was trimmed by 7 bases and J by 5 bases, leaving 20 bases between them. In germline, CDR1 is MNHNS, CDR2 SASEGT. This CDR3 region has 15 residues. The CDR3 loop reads CASKESLSAGETQYF. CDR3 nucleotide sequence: TGTGCCAGCAAGGAGTCTCTTTCGGCGGGTGAGACCCAGTACTTC.

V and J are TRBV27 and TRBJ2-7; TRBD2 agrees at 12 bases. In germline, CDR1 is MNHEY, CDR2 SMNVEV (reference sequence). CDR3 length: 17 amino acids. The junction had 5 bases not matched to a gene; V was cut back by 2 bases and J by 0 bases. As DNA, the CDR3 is TGTGCCAGCAGTTTAGCTAGCGGGGGGGCCCTCTCCTACGAGCAGTACTTC. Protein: CASSLASGGALSYEQYF.

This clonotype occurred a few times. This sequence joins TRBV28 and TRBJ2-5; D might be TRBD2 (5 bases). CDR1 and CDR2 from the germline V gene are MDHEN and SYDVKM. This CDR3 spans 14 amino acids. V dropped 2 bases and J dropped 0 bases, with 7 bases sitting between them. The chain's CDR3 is CASSLRGYQETQYF. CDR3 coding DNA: TGTGCCAGCAGTTTACGGGGATACCAAGAGACCCAGTACTTC.

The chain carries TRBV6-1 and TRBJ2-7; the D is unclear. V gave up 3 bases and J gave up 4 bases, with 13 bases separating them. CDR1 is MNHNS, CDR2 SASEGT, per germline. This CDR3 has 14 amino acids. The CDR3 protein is CASSDFDLRYEQYF. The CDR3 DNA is TGTGCCAGCAGTGATTTCGACCTGCGTTACGAGCAGTACTTC.

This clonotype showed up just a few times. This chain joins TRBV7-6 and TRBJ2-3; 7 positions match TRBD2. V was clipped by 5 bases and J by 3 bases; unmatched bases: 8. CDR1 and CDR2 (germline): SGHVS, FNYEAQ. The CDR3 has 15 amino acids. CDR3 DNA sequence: TGTGCCAGCAGCATGAGACTAGCAGAAACAGATACGCAGTATTTT. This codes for CASSMRLAETDTQYF.

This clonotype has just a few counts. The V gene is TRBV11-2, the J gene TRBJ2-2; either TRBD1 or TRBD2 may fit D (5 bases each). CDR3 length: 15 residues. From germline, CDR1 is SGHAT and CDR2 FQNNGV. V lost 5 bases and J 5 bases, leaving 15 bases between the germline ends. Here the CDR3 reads CASSDRIGGTGELFF. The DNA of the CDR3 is TGTGCCAGCAGCGACCGGATTGGGGGAACCGGGGAGCTGTTTTTT.